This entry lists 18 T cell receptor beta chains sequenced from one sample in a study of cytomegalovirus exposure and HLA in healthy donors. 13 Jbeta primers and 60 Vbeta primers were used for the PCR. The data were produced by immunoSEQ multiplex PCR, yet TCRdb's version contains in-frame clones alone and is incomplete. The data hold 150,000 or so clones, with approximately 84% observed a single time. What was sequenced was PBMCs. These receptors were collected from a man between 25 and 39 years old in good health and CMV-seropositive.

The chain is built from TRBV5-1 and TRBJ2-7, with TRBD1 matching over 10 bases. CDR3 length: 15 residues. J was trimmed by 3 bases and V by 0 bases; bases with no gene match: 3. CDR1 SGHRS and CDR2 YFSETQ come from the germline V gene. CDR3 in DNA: TGCGCCAGCAGCTTGGCTCGGACAGGGGGCTACGAGCAGTACTTC. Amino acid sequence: CASSLARTGGYEQYF.

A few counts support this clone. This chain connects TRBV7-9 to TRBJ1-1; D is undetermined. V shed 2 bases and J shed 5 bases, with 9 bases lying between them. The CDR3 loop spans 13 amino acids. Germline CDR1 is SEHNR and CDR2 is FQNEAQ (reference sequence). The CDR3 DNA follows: TGTGCCAGCAGCTTAAATCCGGGAACTGAAGCTTTCTTT. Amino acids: CASSLNPGTEAFF.

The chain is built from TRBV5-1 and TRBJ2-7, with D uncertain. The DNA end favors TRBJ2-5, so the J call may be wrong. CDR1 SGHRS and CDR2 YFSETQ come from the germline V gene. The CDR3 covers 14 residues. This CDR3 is CASSLSRQEETQYF. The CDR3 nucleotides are TGCGCCAGCAGCTTGTCTCGCCAGGAAGAGACCCAGTACTTC.

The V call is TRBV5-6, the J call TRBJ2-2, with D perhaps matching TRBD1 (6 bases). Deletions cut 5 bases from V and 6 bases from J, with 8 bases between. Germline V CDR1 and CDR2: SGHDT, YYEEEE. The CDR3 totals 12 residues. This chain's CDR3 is CASRRTAGELFF. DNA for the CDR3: TGTGCCAGCAGAAGGACAGCCGGGGAGCTGTTTTTT.

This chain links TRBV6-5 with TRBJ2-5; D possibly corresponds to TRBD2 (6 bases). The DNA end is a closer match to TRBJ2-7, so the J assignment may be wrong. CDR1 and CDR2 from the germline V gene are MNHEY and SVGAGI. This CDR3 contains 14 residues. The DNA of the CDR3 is TGTGCCAGCAGTTACCGGGGGTGGGACTCCGAGCAGTACTTC. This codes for CASSYRGWDSEQYF.

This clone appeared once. CDR3 nucleotides: TGTGCCAGCAGCTTAGCGCGACTAGCGGGAGCAGATACGCAGTATTTT. It is translated as CASSLARLAGADTQYF. The rearrangement links TRBV11-2 to TRBJ2-3; TRBD2 agrees at 12 bases. CDR3 length: 16 amino acids. The germline CDR1 and CDR2 sequences are SGHAT and FQNNGV. Trimming removed 1 base from V and 4 bases from J; junction bases left unmatched: 3.

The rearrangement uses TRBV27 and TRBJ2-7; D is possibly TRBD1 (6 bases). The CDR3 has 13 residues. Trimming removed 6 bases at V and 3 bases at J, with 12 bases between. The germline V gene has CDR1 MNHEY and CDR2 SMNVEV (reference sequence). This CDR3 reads CASRLGARYEQYF. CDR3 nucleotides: TGTGCCAGCAGATTGGGGGCCCGCTACGAGCAGTACTTC.

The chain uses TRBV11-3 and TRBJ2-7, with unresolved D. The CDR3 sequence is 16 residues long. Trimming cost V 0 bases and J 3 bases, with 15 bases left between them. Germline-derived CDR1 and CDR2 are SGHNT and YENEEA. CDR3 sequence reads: CASSLERRQQNYEQYF. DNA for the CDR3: TGTGCCAGCAGCTTAGAACGGCGACAACAAAACTACGAGCAGTACTTC.

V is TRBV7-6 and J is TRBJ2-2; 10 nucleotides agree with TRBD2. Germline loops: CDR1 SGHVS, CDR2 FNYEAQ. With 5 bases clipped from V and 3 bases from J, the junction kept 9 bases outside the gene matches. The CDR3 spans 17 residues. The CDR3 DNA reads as TGTGCCAGCAGCCGTTCACTAGCGGGGCCCGACACCGGGGAGCTGTTTTTT. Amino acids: CASSRSLAGPDTGELFF.

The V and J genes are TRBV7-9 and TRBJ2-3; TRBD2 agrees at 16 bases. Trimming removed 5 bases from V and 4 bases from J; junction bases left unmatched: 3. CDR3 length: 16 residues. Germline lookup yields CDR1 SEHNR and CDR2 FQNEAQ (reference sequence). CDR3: CASSIGTSGGADTQYF. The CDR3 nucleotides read TGTGCCAGCAGCATTGGGACTAGCGGGGGGGCAGATACGCAGTATTTT.

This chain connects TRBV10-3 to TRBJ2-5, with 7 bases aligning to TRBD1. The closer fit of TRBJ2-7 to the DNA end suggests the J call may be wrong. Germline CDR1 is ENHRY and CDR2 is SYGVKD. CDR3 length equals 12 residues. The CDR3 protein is CAAQGSSYEQYF. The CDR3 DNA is TGTGCCGCACAGGGGAGCTCCTACGAGCAGTACTTC.

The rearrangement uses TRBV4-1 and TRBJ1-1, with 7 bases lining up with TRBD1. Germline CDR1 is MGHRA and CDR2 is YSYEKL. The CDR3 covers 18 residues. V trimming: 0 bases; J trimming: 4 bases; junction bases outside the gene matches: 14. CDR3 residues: CASSQDPGSQQGSTEAFF. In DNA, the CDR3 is TGCGCCAGCAGCCAAGATCCCGGCAGTCAACAGGGGAGCACTGAAGCTTTCTTT.

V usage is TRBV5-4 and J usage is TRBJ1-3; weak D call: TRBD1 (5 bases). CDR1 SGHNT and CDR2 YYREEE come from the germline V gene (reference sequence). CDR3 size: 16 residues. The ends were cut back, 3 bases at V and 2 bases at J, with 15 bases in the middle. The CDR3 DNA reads TGTGCCAGCAGCTGGGGCGGGGATCGGGCTGGAAACACCATATATTTT. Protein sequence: CASSWGGDRAGNTIYF.

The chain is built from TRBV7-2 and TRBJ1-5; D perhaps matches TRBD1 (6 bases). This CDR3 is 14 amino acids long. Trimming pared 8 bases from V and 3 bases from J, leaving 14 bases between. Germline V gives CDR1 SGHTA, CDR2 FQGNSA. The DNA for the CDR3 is TGTGCCAGCGCACAGGGCCCGATCAATCAGCCCCAGCATTTT. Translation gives CASAQGPINQPQHF.

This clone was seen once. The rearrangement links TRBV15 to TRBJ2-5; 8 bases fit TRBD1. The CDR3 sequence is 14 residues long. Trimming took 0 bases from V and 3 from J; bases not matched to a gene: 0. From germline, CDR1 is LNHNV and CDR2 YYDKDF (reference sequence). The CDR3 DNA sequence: TGTGCCACCAGCAGAGAACAGGGGGAAGAGACCCAGTACTTC. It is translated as CATSREQGEETQYF.

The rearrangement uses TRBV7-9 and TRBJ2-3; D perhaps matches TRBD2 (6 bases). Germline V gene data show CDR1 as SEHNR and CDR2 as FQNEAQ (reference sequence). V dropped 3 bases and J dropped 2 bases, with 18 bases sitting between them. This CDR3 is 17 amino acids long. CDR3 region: CASSLGVGLAPTDTQYF. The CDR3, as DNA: TGTGCCAGCAGCTTGGGGGTGGGGCTAGCGCCCACAGATACGCAGTATTTT.

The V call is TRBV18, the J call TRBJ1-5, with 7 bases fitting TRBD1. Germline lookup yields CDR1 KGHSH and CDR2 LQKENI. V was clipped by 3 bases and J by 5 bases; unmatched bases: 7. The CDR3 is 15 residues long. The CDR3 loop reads CASSPVTGADQPQHF. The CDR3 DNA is TGTGCCAGCTCACCGGTCACAGGGGCGGATCAGCCCCAGCATTTT. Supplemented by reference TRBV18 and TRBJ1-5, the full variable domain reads NAGVMQNPRHLVRRRGQEARLRCSPMKGHSHVYWYRQLPEEGLKFMVYLQKENIIDESGMPKERFSAEFPKEGPSILRIQQVVRGDSAAYFCASSPVTGADQPQHFGDGTRLSIL.

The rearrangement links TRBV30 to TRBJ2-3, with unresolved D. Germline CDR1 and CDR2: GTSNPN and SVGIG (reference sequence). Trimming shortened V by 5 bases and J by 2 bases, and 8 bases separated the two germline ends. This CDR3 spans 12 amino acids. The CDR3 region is CAWGPPTDTQYF. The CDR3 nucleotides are TGTGCCTGGGGGCCCCCCACAGATACGCAGTATTTT.